This TCR beta chain is from a study of early T cells in non-severe SARS-CoV-2 infection. Study-level information: With bulk RNA from unsorted whole blood as input, sequencing yielded unpaired chains.

The TCR library protocol was used to attach unique molecular identifiers. These identifiers were attached to individual cDNA molecules. Each CDR3 protein is one row after TCRdb ran MiXCR on the 5' RACE reads. The sample holds roughly 45,000 distinct CDR3 sequences, over 5% seen once. The CDR3 length is 14 residues. V was shortened by 5 bases and J by 0 bases, with 10 bases between the two germline ends. Per germline, CDR1 MNHNS and CDR2 SASEGT. This clonotype showed up just a few times. Its specificity is not known. General study results and limits: Missing private and CD4 specificities, VDJdb matching favored anti-spike CD8 responses.

The TCR was taken from an adult who was a healthcare worker with PCR-confirmed SARS-CoV-2 infection or an uninfected control (not recorded which). The sequences come from whole blood, collected at baseline. The gene calls are TRBV6-1 and TRBJ1-1; D might be TRBD1 (6 bases). The CDR3 DNA follows: TGTGCCAGCAGTAGGACAGCTTTGAACACTGAAGCTTTCTTT. Translation: CASSRTALNTEAFF.